This T cell receptor (beta chain) came from a study of T cells in Graves' hyperthyroidism and ophthalmopathy. TCR beta CDR3 regions were amplified from RNA transcripts. The primer set for the first-round RT-PCR of the TCR CDR3 was HTBI. TCRdb reprocessed the multiplex PCR reads via MiXCR and lists one record per CDR3 protein. This table has fewer than 600,000 distinct CDR3 sequences, 11% to 15% appearing once. This clonotype has only a few counts. Its antigen is as yet unknown. The CDR3 is 20 residues long. V shed 3 bases and J 3 bases; nucleotides not matched to a gene: 20. The germline V gene encodes CDR1 MNHGY and CDR2 SVAAGI. Uncontrolled infection, other autoimmune disease, pregnancy or lactation disqualified patients from enrolment. Diagnosing involved the use of clinical symptoms, serum thyroxine and TRAb, thyroid ultrasound and orbital computed tomography. Study-level points and caveats: Among thyroid clonotypes expanded above 0.001, most also appeared in blood.

The TCR originated in a woman in her forties with Graves' hyperthyroidism. The sample was blood. The gene calls are TRBV6-9 and TRBJ2-4; 7 nucleotides match TRBD2. CDR3 sequence (DNA): TGTGCCAGCAGTTACCTCCCAGCGGGAACGAACATAGTGGGCAAAAACATTCAGTACTTC. This gives the protein CASSYLPAGTNIVGKNIQYF.